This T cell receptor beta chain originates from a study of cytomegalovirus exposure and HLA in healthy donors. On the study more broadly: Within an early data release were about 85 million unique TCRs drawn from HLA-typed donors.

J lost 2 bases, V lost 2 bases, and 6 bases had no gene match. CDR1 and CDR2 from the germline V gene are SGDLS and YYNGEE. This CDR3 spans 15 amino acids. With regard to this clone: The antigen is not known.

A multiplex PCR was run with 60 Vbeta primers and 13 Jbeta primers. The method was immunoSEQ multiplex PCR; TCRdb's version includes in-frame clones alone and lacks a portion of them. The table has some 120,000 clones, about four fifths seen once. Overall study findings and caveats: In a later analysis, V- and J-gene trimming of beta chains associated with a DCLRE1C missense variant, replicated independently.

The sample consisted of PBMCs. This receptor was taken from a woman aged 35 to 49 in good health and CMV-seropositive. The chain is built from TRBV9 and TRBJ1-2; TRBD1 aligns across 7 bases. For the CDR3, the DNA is TGTGCCAGCAGCGTCACCTTGACAGGGAACTATGGCTACACCTTC. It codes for CASSVTLTGNYGYTF.